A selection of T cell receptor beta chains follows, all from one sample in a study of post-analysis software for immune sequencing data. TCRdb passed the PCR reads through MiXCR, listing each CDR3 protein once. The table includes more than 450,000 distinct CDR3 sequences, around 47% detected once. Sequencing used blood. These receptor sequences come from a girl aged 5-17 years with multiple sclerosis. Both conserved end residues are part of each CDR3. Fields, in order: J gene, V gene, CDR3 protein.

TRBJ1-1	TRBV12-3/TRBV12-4	CATLPGWENTEAFF
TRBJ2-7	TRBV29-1	CSVWTRDRGYEQYF
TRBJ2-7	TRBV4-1	CASSQGAGNEYEQYF
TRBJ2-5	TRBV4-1	CASSRRLAGGLETQYF
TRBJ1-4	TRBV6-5	CASKERADEKLFF
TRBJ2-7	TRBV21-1	CASSSQTLKYEQYF
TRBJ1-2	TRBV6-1	CASSEPGTGVYGYTF
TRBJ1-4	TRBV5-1	CAGSLVGQGSATNEKLFF
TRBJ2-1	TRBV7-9	CASSLPRDYEQFF
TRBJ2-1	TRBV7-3	CASSLTLGVYNEQFF
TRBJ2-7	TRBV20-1	CSARDVSGGPTEQYF
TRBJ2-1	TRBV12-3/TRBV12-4	CASSLTSGRINEQFF
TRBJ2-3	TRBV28	CASSPTGREVTQYF
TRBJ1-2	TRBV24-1	CATSDFSRSYGYTF
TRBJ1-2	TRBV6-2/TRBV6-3	CASPRGGYGYTF
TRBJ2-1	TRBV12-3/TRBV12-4	CASSLIDWSYNEQFF
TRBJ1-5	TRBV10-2	CASSESLGQPQHF
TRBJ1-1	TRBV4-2	CASSQFGTGVAEAFF
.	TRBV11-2	CASSIRLAGRDEQYF
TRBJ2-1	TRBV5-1	CASSLSTYNKQFF
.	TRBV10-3	CAISEGQEDEQYF
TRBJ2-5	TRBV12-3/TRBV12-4	CASSRSSGRVEAQYF
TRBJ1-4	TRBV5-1	CASRDGTSNEKEKLFF
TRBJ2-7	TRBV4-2	CASSQSGQAYEQYF
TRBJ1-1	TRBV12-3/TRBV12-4	CASSPGLRVGEAFF
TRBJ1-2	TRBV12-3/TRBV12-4	CASSFQPDYGYTF
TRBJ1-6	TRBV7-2	CASSARTGTNFRVFNSPLHF
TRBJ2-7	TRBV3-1	CASSSTDYEQYF
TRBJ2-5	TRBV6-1	CASSEASGGQETQYF
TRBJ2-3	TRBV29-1	CSVELRAGTDTQYF
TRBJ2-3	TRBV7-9	CASSFGQGTDTRYF
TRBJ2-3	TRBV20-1	CSASYRTSTDTQYF
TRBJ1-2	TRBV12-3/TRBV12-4	CASSLEGAWDYGYTF
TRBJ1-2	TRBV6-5	CASSYSTYTGVGYTF
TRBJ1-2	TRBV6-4	CASRGSTGGPNYGYTF
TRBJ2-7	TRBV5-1	CASSLTGLATPNGQYF
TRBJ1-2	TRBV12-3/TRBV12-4	CASSLGQGIYGYTF
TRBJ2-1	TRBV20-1	CSAFESGRSDEQFF
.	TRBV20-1	CSARVGGGFGTQYF
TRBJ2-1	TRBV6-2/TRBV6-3	CASSSARLPSNEQFF
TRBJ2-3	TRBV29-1	CSVQTGTSTGTQYF
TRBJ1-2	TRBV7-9	CASSSGTGGRSYTF
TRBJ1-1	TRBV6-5	CASSLIGGGAFF
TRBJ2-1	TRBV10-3	CAISTSGRPYNEQFF
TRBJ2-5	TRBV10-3	CATSEKWRIYKQYF
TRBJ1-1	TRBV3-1	CASSLSLAGYLGTEAFF
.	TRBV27	CASRGAGNEQYF
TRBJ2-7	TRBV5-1	CASSSEDGYEQYF
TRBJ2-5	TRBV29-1	CSVGPGAGETQYF
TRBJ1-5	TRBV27	CASSGQGFASNQPQHF
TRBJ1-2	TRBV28	CASSLGGRLYGYTF
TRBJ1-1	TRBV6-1	CASSVIGALNTEAFF